Below, 10 T cell receptor beta chains from the same sample are listed, as sequenced in a study of blood T cell repertoires in COVID-19. Repertoires were generated with immunoSEQ multiplex PCR, while TCRdb's copy carries only in-frame clones and drops some. The data show about 130,000 clones, with about 85% seen just once and around 4.5% held by the top ten. The sequenced sample consisted of peripheral blood. Receptor source: a human donor in a cohort sampled during active COVID-19.

The rearrangement uses TRBV10-3 and TRBJ1-2; D unresolved. Trimming took 6 bases from V and 4 from J, leaving 12 bases between them. The length of the CDR3 is 13 residues. Per germline, CDR1 ENHRY and CDR2 SYGVKD. Here the CDR3 reads CAIRGGRSYGYTF. The DNA of the CDR3 is TGTGCCATCAGAGGAGGACGGAGCTATGGCTACACCTTC.

Points on this clone: Germline and junction disagree at one end, which may indicate a read error. This rearrangement joins TRBV2 to TRBJ2-5; the match to TRBD2 covers 11 bases. The CDR3 covers 14 residues. The germline V gene has CDR1 SNHLY and CDR2 FYNNEI. The CDR3 loop is CASREGLAGETQYF. The CDR3 nucleotides are TGTGCCAGCAGGGAAGGACTAGCGGGAGAGACCCAGTACTTC.

The V gene is TRBV5-3, the J gene TRBJ1-2; D may be TRBD1 (5 bases). TRBV5-3 is designated an ORF whose function remains uncertain. This CDR3 spans 21 amino acids. The V and J ends lost 0 bases and 3 bases respectively, with 30 bases between them. Here the CDR3 reads CARSLGLGPRRSGETYYGYTF. CDR3 nucleotides: TGTGCCAGAAGCTTGGGTCTCGGCCCTCGTAGATCGGGGGAGACCTACTATGGCTACACCTTC.

The chain links TRBV7-8 to TRBJ2-1; TRBD2 matches at 13 bases. Germline V gives CDR1 SGHVS, CDR2 FQNEAQ. The CDR3 runs to 16 residues. V gave up 5 bases and J gave up 7 bases; unmatched junction bases: 8. CDR3 in amino acids: CASSIRTSGGWNEQFF. Here the CDR3 DNA reads TGTGCCAGCAGCATAAGGACTAGCGGGGGTTGGAATGAGCAGTTCTTC. Supplemented by reference TRBV7-8 and TRBJ2-1, the full variable domain reads GAGVSQSPRYKVAKRGQDVALRCDPISGHVSLFWYQQALGQGPEFLTYFQNEAQLDKSGLPSDRFFAERPEGSVSTLKIQRTQQEDSAVYLCASSIRTSGGWNEQFFGPGTRLTVL.

The chain carries TRBV19 and TRBJ1-2; a weak D match, TRBD1 (5 bases). Trimming took 4 bases from V and 8 from J, leaving 20 bases between them. This CDR3 comprises 15 residues. Germline CDR1 reads LNHDA; CDR2 reads SQIVND (reference sequence). The DNA of the CDR3 is TGTGCCAGTAGTACCCCCCCTAGACGCGCAGGGGGCTACACCTTC. This gives the protein CASSTPPRRAGGYTF. Combining the CDR3 with reference TRBV19 and TRBJ1-2 gives the whole variable domain DGGITQSPKYLFRKEGQNVTLSCEQNLNHDAMYWYRQDPGQGLRLIYYSQIVNDFQKGDIAEGYSVSREKKESFPLTVTSAQKNPTAFYLCASSTPPRRAGGYTFGSGTRLTVV.

The chain is built from TRBV25-1 and TRBJ1-2; 12 nucleotides agree with TRBD1. The CDR3 consists of 16 residues. In germline, CDR1 is MGHDK, CDR2 SYGVNS. Trimming removed 1 base from V and 8 bases from J; junction bases left unmatched: 8. This chain's CDR3 is CASSELMGQGALGYTF. The CDR3, as DNA: TGTGCCAGCAGTGAATTGATGGGACAGGGGGCGCTGGGCTACACCTTC.

The V gene is TRBV7-9, the J gene TRBJ1-4; 8 nucleotides line up with TRBD1. Germline V CDR1 and CDR2: SEHNR, FQNEAQ (reference sequence). The CDR3 length is 19 residues. After removal of 4 bases from V and 2 bases from J, the junction contained 15 bases not matched to a gene. The CDR3, as DNA: TGTGCCAGCAGCTCGCCTCTGTGGGCAGGGGGCTCTACTAATGAAAAACTGTTTTTT. It translates to CASSSPLWAGGSTNEKLFF.

The V call is TRBV7-2, the J call TRBJ2-3, with TRBD2 as a possible D gene (5 bases). CDR3 length equals 15 residues. V dropped 1 base and J dropped 5 bases, with 13 bases sitting between them. CDR1 is SGHTA, CDR2 FQGNSA, per germline. The CDR3 sequence is CASSLDRGRGDTQYF. The CDR3 DNA sequence: TGTGCCAGCAGCTTAGATCGAGGCCGGGGAGATACGCAGTATTTT.

This chain uses TRBV7-9 with TRBJ2-5, with a tentative D call TRBD1 (6 bases). Germline assignment: CDR1 SEHNR and CDR2 FQNEAQ (reference sequence). The CDR3 runs 13 residues. Trimming pared 5 bases from V and 2 bases from J, leaving 9 bases between. The CDR3 nucleotides are TGTGCCAGCAGCCGGGACACGCAAGAGACCCAGTACTTC. Translating gives CASSRDTQETQYF. The whole variable domain, remainder taken from reference TRBV7-9 and TRBJ2-5, is DTGVSQNPRHKITKRGQNVTFRCDPISEHNRLYWYRQTLGQGPEFLTYFQNEAQLEKSRLLSDRFSAERPKGSFSTLEIQRTEQGDSAMYLCASSRDTQETQYFGPGTRLLVL.

The chain carries TRBV3-1 (or the pseudogene TRBV3-2) and TRBJ1-1, with 8 bases aligning to TRBD1. CDR1 LGHDT and CDR2 YNNKEL come from the germline V gene (reference sequence). Trimming cost V 5 bases and J 9 bases; bases outside gene matches: 8. CDR3 length equals 13 residues. This CDR3 reads CASSSQGVTQAFF. For the CDR3, the DNA is TGTGCCAGCAGCTCACAGGGGGTAACTCAAGCTTTCTTT.